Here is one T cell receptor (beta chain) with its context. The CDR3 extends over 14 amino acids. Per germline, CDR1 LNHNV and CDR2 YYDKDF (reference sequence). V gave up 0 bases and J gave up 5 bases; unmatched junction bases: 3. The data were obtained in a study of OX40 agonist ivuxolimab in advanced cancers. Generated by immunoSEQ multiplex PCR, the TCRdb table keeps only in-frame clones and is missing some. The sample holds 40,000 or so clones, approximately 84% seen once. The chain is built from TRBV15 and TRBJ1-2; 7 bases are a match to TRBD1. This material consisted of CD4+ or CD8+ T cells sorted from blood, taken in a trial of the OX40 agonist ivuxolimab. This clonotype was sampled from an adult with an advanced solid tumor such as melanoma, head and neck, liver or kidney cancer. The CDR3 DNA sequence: TGTGCCACCAGCAGAGATCAACAGGGGTATGGCTACACCTTC. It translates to CATSRDQQGYGYTF.